This record looks at one T cell receptor beta chain sequence and its context. The antigen is not known. This specimen comes from a study of response to subunit inactivated influenza vaccine. Trimming removed 5 bases at V and 6 bases at J, with 14 bases between. Per the germline V gene, CDR1 is SEHNR and CDR2 is FQNEAQ (reference sequence). CDR3 size: 13 residues. Study-wide results and limits: It was suggested by the authors that few new T cells are recruited by each seasonal influenza vaccination.

TCRdb called the RT-PCR reads again in MiXCR, with one record for every CDR3 protein. The sample records about 500,000 distinct CDR3 sequences, approximately 15% being singletons. The V and J genes are TRBV7-9 and TRBJ2-7; perhaps TRBD2 as D (5 bases). The sequences come from CD4+ T cells sorted from PBMCs, collected roughly 24 months after vaccination. The sequence derives from a man aged 50 to 75 who received an inactivated influenza vaccine. The chain's CDR3 is CASSKSGLFEQYF. In nucleotides, the CDR3 is TGTGCCAGCAGCAAAAGCGGCCTTTTCGAGCAGTACTTC.